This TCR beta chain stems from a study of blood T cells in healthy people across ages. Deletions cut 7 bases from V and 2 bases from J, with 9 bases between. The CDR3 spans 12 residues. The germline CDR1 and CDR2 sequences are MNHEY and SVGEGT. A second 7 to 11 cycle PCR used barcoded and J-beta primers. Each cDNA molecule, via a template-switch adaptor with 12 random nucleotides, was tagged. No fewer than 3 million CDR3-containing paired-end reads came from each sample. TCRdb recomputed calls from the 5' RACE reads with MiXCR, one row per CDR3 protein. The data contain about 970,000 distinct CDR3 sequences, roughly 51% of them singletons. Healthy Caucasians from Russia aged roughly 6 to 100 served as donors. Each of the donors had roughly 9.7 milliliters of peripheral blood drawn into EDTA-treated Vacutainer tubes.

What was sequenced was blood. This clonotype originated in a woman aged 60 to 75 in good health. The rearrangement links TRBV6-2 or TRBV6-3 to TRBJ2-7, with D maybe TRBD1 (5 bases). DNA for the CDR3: TGTGCCAGCAAGACAGTAGCCTACGAGCAGTACTTC. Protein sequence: CASKTVAYEQYF.